This T cell receptor beta chain was recorded in a study of cytomegalovirus exposure and HLA in healthy donors (TCRdb year 2017). About the study as a whole: An earlier analysis of 587 of the donors reported around 280 Gb of sequence data and 117 million unique TCR beta sequences obtained from some 170 million T cells. An early release covering 550 to 650 HLA-typed donors comprised approximately 290 gigabases of sequencing data and 65 million to 100 million unique TCR sequences. Of the 398 genotyped donors, roughly 85% fell in the genetic ancestry cluster associated with self-reported Caucasian donors. The study aimed to test whether signatures of past pathogen exposure could be identified by cataloging public T cell receptors. The study profiled the T cell repertoires of about 640 subjects by immunosequencing and related them to cytomegalovirus serostatus. A separate validation cohort of roughly 130 different subjects was used in addition to the roughly 700-subject first cohort. To predict cytomegalovirus infection status, the study combined high-throughput TCR immunosequencing, statistical association of individual TCRs with disease status, and machine learning. In a later analysis, previously published TCR beta repertoires from fewer than 750 donors were re-analyzed and high-resolution HLA genotyping was added so that TCR occurrence patterns could be studied. The later analysis used no new phenotypic data to find candidate immune exposures, relying instead on TCR beta sequences and their occurrence across donors. An earlier analysis of some 600 of the donors applied high-throughput TCR beta sequencing to assess whether each TCR beta V gene segment acted as functional or pseudogenic. Donor age, sex, ethnicity and CMV serostatus were compiled alongside the repertoire data. Genome-wide SNP genotypes for about 60% of the 666 donors were used in a later genetic analysis, which treated that subset as a discovery cohort. All discovery cohort repertoires had been generated on a single sequencing platform. Class I and class II HLA loci were covered by the typing at four-digit resolution. Typing coverage differed by locus: A, B, C, DRB1 and DQB1 were typed in roughly 629-640 donors, DQA1 in around 500, DPA1 in approximately 600, and DPB1 in 400 to 490. Because of strong linkage in the cohort, a handful of DR-DQ haplotypes were treated as single units for association and clustering. Among about 410 genotyped donors of the cohort, an average of approximately 240,000 unique TCR beta nucleotide sequences was sequenced per donor, of which 15% to 20% were non-productive. The paper as a whole reports these results and caveats: A later genetic analysis associated a missense DCLRE1C variant with V-gene and J-gene trimming of TCR beta chains, and an independent cohort replicated the association. Linkage disequilibrium might explain the correlated functional status among segregating V segments, but an unknown experimental factor could not be excluded. In a later analysis, HLA-associated TCR beta chains were found to be more clonally expanded and to have lower generation probabilities than equally common non-associated chains. Because HLA typing was missing for some donors at each locus, association tests included only the typed subset. Some IMGT-functional V segments, including TRBV6-2 and TRBV6-3, could not be told apart with the 87-base-pair reads, so those segments were excluded. Several of the top co-occurrence clusters appeared to be linked to parvovirus B19, influenza, CMV and Epstein-Barr virus, according to a later analysis. Most CMV-associated TCR beta chains appeared to be HLA-restricted in a later analysis, and the HLA associations seemed to be driven largely by CMV exposure. In both the original and validation cohorts, the classifier was reported to diagnose cytomegalovirus status with high specificity and sensitivity. According to a later genetic analysis, donors in an Asian-associated ancestry cluster had fewer N-insertions in productive TCRs than the roughly 660-donor mean. For the cohort, immune exposure information was limited to CMV serostatus. Broadly in line with IMGT annotations, most TCR beta V segments showed up in productive rearrangements about 90% or about 30% of the time in an earlier analysis of about 500 of the donors. Because counts were too low, around 17 rarely observed V segments, including chromosome 9 orphons, were left out of the earlier analysis of 500 to 750 of the donors. In a later analysis, the rate of TCR association differed among HLA loci, with DRB1 alleles having the most associated TCRs and HLA-C alleles having the fewest. A cluster of highly shared sequence variants was judged likely to represent a technical artifact of the sequencing pipeline. In vitro tests confirmed that a few of the cytomegalovirus-associated TCR beta chains recognize cytomegalovirus antigens. The study listed 150 to 200 TCR beta chains as associated with cytomegalovirus. The authors suggested that the approach could potentially be extended to other disease states and immunological phenotypes. A further reported finding was that TCR beta sequences accurately predicted the HLA-A and HLA-B alleles for most subjects in the first cohort. The cohort was sequenced for TCR beta chains only, and without alpha or paired-chain data the features that could be detected were limited. The presence/absence analyses assumed that sequencing depth was roughly uniform across donors, and that assumption may not be true. In a later analysis, around 17,000 TCR beta sequences were associated with specific HLA alleles at a false discovery rate of 0.05. Most TCR sequences were observed very rarely across donors, whereas some public TCRs were present in many individuals. Assigning TCR associations to individual alleles was difficult when HLA alleles, especially DR and DQ, strongly co-occurred.

Library preparation used the immunoSEQ multiplex PCR assay. For the multiplex PCR, a mixture combining 60 forward primers for TCR Vbeta segments and 13 reverse primers for TCR Jbeta segments was used. Amplification of the CDR3 region of rearranged TCR beta genes was performed with a multiplex PCR assay on genomic DNA. The Illumina HiSeq System was used to sequence the amplified TCR beta libraries as 87-base-pair reads. Regarding the original processing steps: Across the 666 repertoires, a later analysis counted about 81 million unique TCR beta chains, roughly 11 million of which were shared by at least two donors. A nearest-neighbor algorithm error-corrected the raw reads and collapsed the reads into unique sequences, merging closely related sequences to remove PCR and sequencing errors. CDR3 sequences were aligned to IMGT reference sequences to assign V, D and J gene segments. For a sequence to be retained, a match of at least six nucleotides was required to both a V gene segment and a J gene segment. A rearrangement was called productive if the CDR3 had no stop codons and remained in frame with V and J, and every other rearrangement was called non-productive. CDR3 was defined by IMGT convention, running from the second conserved V-encoded cysteine to the conserved J-encoded phenylalanine. The earlier analysis of about 590 of the donors excluded sequences that lacked an unambiguous match to a single V gene segment. An earlier analysis of some 610 of the donors called V segments functional above 56.7% productive rearrangements and segregating when the between-donor standard deviation exceeded 5%. A statistical classification framework was built to diagnose cytomegalovirus status from the catalog of TCR beta chain sequences. In a later analysis, V and J genes were assigned by comparing TCR nucleotide sequences against IMGT/GENE-DB human TR gene sequences. The TCRdist pipeline was used in a later analysis to assign CDR3 sequences and most-parsimonious VDJ recombination scenarios. In a later analysis, each TCR beta chain was defined by its CDR3 amino acid sequence together with its V-gene family, and reads lacking a unique V-gene family were excluded. In a later analysis, 450 to 600 highly shared, low-generation-probability nucleotide sequences were removed to address suspected cross-contamination and a sequencing artifact. For each public chain, a later analysis derived a clonal expansion index from normalized ranks of inferred template counts within each repertoire. A later analysis computed generation probabilities with a VDJ recombination model fitted to out-of-frame rearrangements, and checked the results against IGoR. In a later analysis, hypergeometric tests were used to score TCR-TCR, TCR-HLA and TCR-CMV co-occurrence, with a repertoire-size bias correction applied to TCR pairs. False discovery rates were estimated in a later analysis by permuting HLA or CMV assignments 20 times. A later analysis grouped co-occurring TCRs with DBSCAN, adding TCRdist sequence similarity when clustering within HLA-allele-positive subsets. Co-occurrence clustering excluded repertoires with fewer than 30,000 or more than 120,000 public chains, plus five with anomalous nucleotide sharing. TCRdb provides this immuneACCESS table in a form limited to in-frame rearrangements. Some clones are lacking; in checked studies, under half of them reflect an unresolved V gene, and why the rest are absent is not known. V, J and clone size were drawn from that table, and D and trimming were deduced from the DNA. In this sample the table shows about 93,000 clones, roughly 60% of which occur a single time. 5.5% to 6.5% of the sample is taken by the ten largest.

As concerns this clone: There is no known antigen for this receptor. No base quality information exists; no much larger clone differs at one position.

The cohort was made up of under 800 healthy bone marrow donors. At the time of sampling, every cohort member was nominally healthy, though immune exposures that went unrecorded were likely present. The donor tested CMV seropositive, placing the donor among the 290 or so seropositive members of the cohort. Every donor gave a peripheral blood sample, and the peripheral blood mononuclear cells from that sample were used for TCR beta sequencing. The Qiagen DNeasy Blood Extraction Kit was used to extract genomic DNA from the blood cell samples. Reading from cysteine to phenylalanine, the CDR3 counts 16 amino acids. CDR3 DNA is the only sequence kept; it has 48 bases, read in frame from the first base. V is pruned by 1 base and J by 8 bases, leaving 8 bases of the junction without a gene match. In the germline V gene, CDR1 corresponds to SGHNT and CDR2 to YENEEA.

What was sequenced was PBMCs. The receptor was isolated from a boy younger than 18 in good health and CMV-seropositive. The sequence links TRBV11-3 to TRBJ1-4; 9 middle bases align to TRBD1. The DNA reads as follows: TGTGCCAGCAGCTTAGTGCGGGACAGGGAGGACGAAAAACTGTTTTTT. The translation is CASSLVRDREDEKLFF.